This T cell receptor (beta chain) was sequenced for a study of a mutant IDH1 vaccine in newly diagnosed glioma. TCRdb keeps only in-frame clones here, not all; method: immunoSEQ multiplex PCR. The table includes about 56,000 clones, over 80% detected once. The CDR3 consists of 16 residues. The V gene's germline CDR1 is LNHDA and CDR2 SQIVND (reference sequence). The ends lost 4 bases at V and 0 bases at J; junction bases unmatched: 3. Notes on this clone: What it recognizes is unknown.

The time point was: week 23, last vaccination. Alongside topical imiquimod, each dose of vaccine comprised 300 ug of mutant IDH1 20-mer peptide. Donors harbored newly found WHO grade 3 or 4 IDH1-mutant, ATRX-lost astrocytomas. This TCR derives from a man aged 40-50 years with glioma. The specimen comprised PBMCs, sampled from a glioma patient whose treatment included an IDH1 peptide vaccine. The chain combines TRBV19 with TRBJ1-4; 9 nucleotides agree with TRBD1. CDR3 sequence reads: CASSRRTGATNEKLFF. The DNA for the CDR3 is TGTGCCAGTAGTAGGCGGACAGGGGCAACTAATGAAAAACTGTTTTTT. Variable domain in full (rest from reference TRBV19 and TRBJ1-4): DGGITQSPKYLFRKEGQNVTLSCEQNLNHDAMYWYRQDPGQGLRLIYYSQIVNDFQKGDIAEGYSVSREKKESFPLTVTSAQKNPTAFYLCASSRRTGATNEKLFFGSGTQLSVL.